The entry below gives a single TCR beta chain sequence along with its context. Sequencing was performed with immunoSEQ multiplex PCR; in TCRdb, only in-frame clones are kept and a portion is missing. The table shows about 68,000 clones, with 80% to 95% occurring only once. The data were taken from a study of T cells after somatic rescue of genetic block. Germline V gene sequence: CDR1 MNHEY, CDR2 SVGAGI. The CDR3 contains 13 residues. V dropped 6 bases and J dropped 4 bases, with 10 bases sitting between them. The origin of this receptor is a man aged 40-49 years. Sequenced input: peripheral blood mononuclear cells (PBMCs). The gene calls are TRBV6-5 and TRBJ2-1; TRBD1 is a possible D gene (5 bases). For the CDR3, the DNA is TGTGCCAGCAGCACTCACAGGTACAATGAGCAGTTCTTC. This gives the protein CASSTHRYNEQFF.